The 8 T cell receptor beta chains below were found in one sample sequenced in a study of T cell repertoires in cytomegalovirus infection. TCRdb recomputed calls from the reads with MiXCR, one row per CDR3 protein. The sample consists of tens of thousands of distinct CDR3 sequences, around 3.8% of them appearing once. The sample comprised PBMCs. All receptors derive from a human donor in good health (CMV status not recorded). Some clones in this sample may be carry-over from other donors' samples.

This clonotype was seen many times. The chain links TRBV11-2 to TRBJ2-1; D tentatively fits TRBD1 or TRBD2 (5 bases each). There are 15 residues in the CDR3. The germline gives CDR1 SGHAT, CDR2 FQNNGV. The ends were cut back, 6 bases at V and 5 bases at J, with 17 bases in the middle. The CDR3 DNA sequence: TGTGCCAGCAGTCTCGGGACGGCGGGTAACAATGAGCAGTTCTTC. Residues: CASSLGTAGNNEQFF.

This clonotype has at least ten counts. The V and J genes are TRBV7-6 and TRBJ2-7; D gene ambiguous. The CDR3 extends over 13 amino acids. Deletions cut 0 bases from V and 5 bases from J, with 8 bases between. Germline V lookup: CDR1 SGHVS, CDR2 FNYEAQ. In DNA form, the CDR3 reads TGTGCCAGCAGCTTAGCAGGACCAGACGAGCAGTACTTC. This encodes CASSLAGPDEQYF.

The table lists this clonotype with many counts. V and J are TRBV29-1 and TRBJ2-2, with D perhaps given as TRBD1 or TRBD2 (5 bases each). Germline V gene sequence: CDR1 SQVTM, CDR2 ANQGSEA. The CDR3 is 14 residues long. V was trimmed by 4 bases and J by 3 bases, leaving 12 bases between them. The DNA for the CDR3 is TGCAGCGTTGTCTTGGGGGTTGACACCGGGGAGCTGTTTTTT. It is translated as CSVVLGVDTGELFF.

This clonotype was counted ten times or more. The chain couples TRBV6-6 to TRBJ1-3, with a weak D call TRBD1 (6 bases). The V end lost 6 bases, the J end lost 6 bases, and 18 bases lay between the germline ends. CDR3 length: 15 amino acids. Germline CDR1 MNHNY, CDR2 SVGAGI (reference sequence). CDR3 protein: CASRITGLWVNTIYF. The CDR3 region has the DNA TGTGCCAGCAGAATCACAGGGCTCTGGGTAAACACCATATATTTT.

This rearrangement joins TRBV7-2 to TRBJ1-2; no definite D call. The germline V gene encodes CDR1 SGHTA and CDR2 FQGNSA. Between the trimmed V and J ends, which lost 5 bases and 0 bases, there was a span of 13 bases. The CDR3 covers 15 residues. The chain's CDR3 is CASSDRRVSNYGYTF. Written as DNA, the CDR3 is TGTGCCAGCAGCGACCGGAGGGTCTCTAACTATGGCTACACCTTC.

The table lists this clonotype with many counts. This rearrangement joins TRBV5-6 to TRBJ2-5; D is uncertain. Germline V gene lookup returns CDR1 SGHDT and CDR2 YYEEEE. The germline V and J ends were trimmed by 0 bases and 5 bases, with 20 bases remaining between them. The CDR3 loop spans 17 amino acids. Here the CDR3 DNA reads TGTGCCAGCAGCTTGGCCGGCCTATTTGGTGTGCTTGAGACCCAGTACTTC. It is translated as CASSLAGLFGVLETQYF.

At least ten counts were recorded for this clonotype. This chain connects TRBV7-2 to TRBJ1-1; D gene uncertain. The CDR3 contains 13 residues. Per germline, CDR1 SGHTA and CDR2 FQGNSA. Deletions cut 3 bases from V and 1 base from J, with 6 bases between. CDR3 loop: CASSFDPNTEAFF. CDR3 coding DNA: TGTGCCAGCAGCTTCGACCCGAACACTGAAGCTTTCTTT.

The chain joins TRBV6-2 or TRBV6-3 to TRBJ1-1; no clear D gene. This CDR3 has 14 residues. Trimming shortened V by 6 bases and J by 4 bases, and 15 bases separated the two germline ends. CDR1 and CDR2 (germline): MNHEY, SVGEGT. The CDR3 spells CASSSPPWGTEAFF. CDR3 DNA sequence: TGTGCCAGCAGCTCGCCCCCCTGGGGCACTGAAGCTTTCTTT.